This TCR beta chain was sequenced in a study of Graves' ophthalmopathy and Graves' hyperthyroidism. Study context: The study drew peripheral blood at initial diagnosis, before any treatment.

The V and J ends lost 10 bases and 1 base, in that order; junction bases with no gene match: 4. Germline V gene data show CDR1 as LNHDA and CDR2 as SQIVND (reference sequence). The CDR3 sequence is 13 residues long. This clonotype was detected ten times or more. The sequenced template was RNA, covering the TCR beta CDR3 region. The workflow started with a first-round RT-PCR run with HTBI primers and then moved on to a second-round multiplex PCR. One entry per CDR3 protein, called by TCRdb with MiXCR from the multiplex PCR reads. The profile shows about 380,000 distinct CDR3 sequences, roughly 15% of them singletons.

The source material was peripheral blood. The rearrangement uses TRBV19 and TRBJ1-1; 9 nucleotides align to TRBD1. The TCR comes from a woman younger than 30 with stable Graves' hyperthyroidism. CDR3 sequence reads: CATTGGANTEAFF. In DNA form, the CDR3 reads TGTGCCACCACAGGGGGCGCGAACACTGAAGCTTTCTTT.